This is a list of T cell receptor beta chains from one sample in a study of long-term antiretroviral therapy in people with HIV. TCRdb keeps only in-frame clones here, not all; method: immunoSEQ multiplex PCR. The table includes around 33,000 clones, 75% to 85% detected once. The sequencing used unsorted PBMCs, collected 0.3 years after starting antiretroviral therapy. The receptors derive from a man aged 18-30 years with HIV. Each CDR3 is given with its conserved first and last residue. Fields, in order: V gene, D gene, J gene, clone size, CDR3 protein, CDR3 DNA. The D gene is left open where the match is weak. Rows may omit the clone size; those that give it use once, few, many or a size class.

TRBV6-6,-,TRBJ2-7,-,CASSYSGSLSEQYF,TGTGCCAGCAGTTATTCCGGGTCTCTATCCGAGCAGTACTTC
TRBV9,-,TRBJ2-3,-,CASSTSGRTDTQYF,TGTGCCAGCAGCACAAGTGGCCGCACAGATACGCAGTATTTT
TRBV6-5,TRBD2,TRBJ2-3,-,CASSPLAGVNTQYF,TGTGCCAGCAGTCCACTAGCGGGGGTGAATACGCAGTATTTT
TRBV5-1,-,TRBJ1-5,-,CASSLADFNQPQHF,TGCGCCAGCAGCTTGGCGGATTTCAATCAGCCCCAGCATTTT
TRBV27,-,TRBJ2-7,-,CASSLSAGLGMNEQYF,TGTGCCAGCAGTTTATCGGCCGGGCTTGGGATGAACGAGCAGTACTTC
TRBV19,-,TRBJ2-7,-,CASSIGQGYEQYF,TGTGCCAGTAGTATCGGGCAGGGCTACGAGCAGTACTTC
TRBV18,TRBD1,TRBJ2-7,-,CASSPGRTGYDEQYF,TGTGCCAGCTCACCAGGACGGACAGGGTACGACGAGCAGTACTTC
TRBV27,TRBD1,TRBJ2-2,few,CARGTGGTGELFF,TGTGCCAGGGGGACAGGGGGGACCGGGGAGCTGTTTTTT
TRBV5-6,-,TRBJ2-3,-,CASSFGDTQYF,TGTGCCAGCAGCTTCGGGGATACGCAGTATTTT
TRBV9,-,TRBJ2-7,-,CASSADPTGLSEQYF,TGTGCCAGCAGCGCGGACCCTACAGGGTTGAGCGAGCAGTACTTC
TRBV11-2,-,TRBJ2-7,-,CASRQTGTSITYEQYF,TGTGCCAGCAGACAAACCGGGACCTCAATAACCTACGAGCAGTACTTC
TRBV5-6,-,TRBJ2-7,-,CASSLGATVYEQYF,TGTGCCAGCAGCTTGGGCGCGACAGTTTACGAGCAGTACTTC
TRBV6-6,-,TRBJ1-5,-,CASSAQITSQPQHF,TGTGCCAGCAGTGCCCAGATTACGAGCCAGCCCCAGCATTTT
TRBV5-4,-,TRBJ1-4,-,CASSLMRQGNEKLFF,TGTGCCAGCAGCTTGATGCGGCAGGGTAATGAAAAACTGTTTTTT
TRBV2,-,TRBJ1-5,-,CASREQLYQPQHF,TGTGCCAGCAGGGAACAGCTTTATCAGCCCCAGCATTTT
TRBV5-1,TRBD1,TRBJ1-2,-,CASSVGQGTGGNYGYTF,TGCGCCAGCAGCGTAGGGCAGGGGACAGGGGGAAACTATGGCTACACCTTC
TRBV27,TRBD2,TRBJ2-7,-,CASSEIAGGGDEQYF,TGTGCCAGCAGTGAGATAGCGGGAGGGGGGGACGAGCAGTACTTC
TRBV6-5,-,TRBJ2-3,-,CASSYLPGADTQYF,TGTGCCAGCAGTTACCTCCCAGGGGCAGATACGCAGTATTTT
TRBV28,TRBD2,TRBJ2-3,-,CASSFTSGRGGSTDTQYF,TGTGCCAGCAGTTTTACTAGCGGGAGGGGGGGGAGCACAGATACGCAGTATTTT
TRBV4-2,TRBD1,TRBJ2-7,-,CASSHPSDRGRSYEQYF,TGTGCCAGCAGTCACCCCTCGGACAGGGGACGTTCCTACGAGCAGTACTTC
TRBV7-3,-,TRBJ1-1,-,CASSLSTGGTEAFF,TGTGCCAGCAGCTTATCCACGGGGGGCACTGAAGCTTTCTTT
TRBV2,-,TRBJ2-7,few,CASSEVTVSEQYF,TGTGCCAGCAGTGAAGTAACAGTATCCGAGCAGTACTTC
TRBV30,-,TRBJ2-7,-,CAWSVVGEEQYF,TGTGCCTGGAGTGTTGTAGGAGAAGAGCAGTACTTC
TRBV7-9,-,TRBJ1-6,few,CASSWGTARNSPLHF,TGTGCCAGCAGCTGGGGGACCGCGAGGAATTCACCCCTCCACTTT
TRBV5-1,TRBD1,TRBJ1-1,-,CASSITGTGYSVNTEAFF,TGCGCCAGCAGCATCACCGGGACAGGATACAGTGTGAACACTGAAGCTTTCTTT
TRBV28,TRBD1,TRBJ2-7,-,CASSGTGWGSYEQYF,TGTGCCAGCAGCGGGACAGGCTGGGGGTCCTACGAGCAGTACTTC
TRBV4-1,-,TRBJ1-2,-,CASSQDIFGRGYTF,TGCGCCAGCAGCCAAGATATATTCGGCAGGGGCTACACCTTC
TRBV5-6,-,TRBJ2-3,-,CASSLGTVNTQYF,TGTGCCAGCAGCTTGGGGACAGTAAATACGCAGTATTTT
TRBV27,-,TRBJ2-1,-,CASSTSQGWVNEQFF,TGTGCCAGCAGTACCTCACAGGGTTGGGTCAATGAGCAGTTCTTC